These 12 T cell receptor beta chains were sequenced from one sample in a study of blood T cell repertoires in COVID-19 (TCRdb year 2020). Library prep was done by the immunoSEQ multiplex PCR assay. Not all clones reach the TCRdb copy of this immuneACCESS table, which keeps in-frame sequences only. Checked studies attribute under half of the gap to unresolved V genes and leave the rest unexplained. Counted in this sample were over 100,000 clones; 84% of them appeared once. The top ten clonotypes cover approximately 12% of the sample. Sequencing input: peripheral blood. These receptors all stem from a woman aged 60-75 years with acute or convalescent COVID-19.

The chain employs TRBV4-1 and TRBJ2-1, with a tentative D call TRBD2 (6 bases). The V end was cut by 0 bases, the J end by 1 base, with 7 bases between. Per germline, CDR1 MGHRA and CDR2 YSYEKL. The CDR3 length is 15 residues. This CDR3 is CASSQEGGSYNEQFF. DNA for the CDR3: TGCGCCAGCAGCCAAGAGGGAGGATCCTACAATGAGCAGTTCTTC.

The chain uses TRBV19 and TRBJ1-1; 9 nucleotides align to TRBD1. This CDR3 has 17 residues. The germline V gene has CDR1 LNHDA and CDR2 SQIVND (reference sequence). The J segment lost 5 bases and the V segment lost 0 bases, leaving 10 bases of the junction unmatched. The CDR3 spells CASSIDYMTGGGTEAFF. The DNA for the CDR3 is TGTGCCAGTAGTATAGATTATATGACAGGGGGAGGAACTGAAGCTTTCTTT. Full variable domain (rest looked up from reference TRBV19 and TRBJ1-1): DGGITQSPKYLFRKEGQNVTLSCEQNLNHDAMYWYRQDPGQGLRLIYYSQIVNDFQKGDIAEGYSVSREKKESFPLTVTSAQKNPTAFYLCASSIDYMTGGGTEAFFGQGTRLTVV.

This chain connects TRBV2 to TRBJ1-4, with a tentative D call TRBD1 (6 bases). Deletions cut 5 bases from V and 8 bases from J, with 18 bases between. Germline loops: CDR1 SNHLY, CDR2 FYNNEI. The CDR3 extends over 15 amino acids. The CDR3 sequence: CASSPQGSPGEKLFF. The CDR3 DNA sequence: TGTGCCAGCAGTCCACAGGGCAGTCCAGGGGAAAAACTGTTTTTT.

The chain couples TRBV5-6 to TRBJ1-2; D call uncertain. CDR3 length: 15 amino acids. CDR1 and CDR2 (germline): SGHDT, YYEEEE. V lost 2 bases and J 8 bases, leaving 19 bases between the germline ends. CDR3 in amino acids: CASSFKDRSSGGYTF. DNA of the CDR3: TGTGCCAGCAGCTTCAAGGACCGCTCCTCGGGAGGCTACACCTTC.

The rearrangement links TRBV24-1 to TRBJ1-2; D is undetermined. This CDR3 has 13 residues. Between the trimmed V and J ends, which lost 6 bases and 2 bases, there was a span of 9 bases. Germline loops: CDR1 KGHDR, CDR2 SFDVKD. The CDR3 is CATSSGINYGYTF. The CDR3 nucleotides are TGTGCCACCAGTTCGGGGATCAACTATGGCTACACCTTC.

The chain recombines TRBV28 with TRBJ1-1; D uncertain. The CDR3 extends over 11 amino acids. The V end was cut by 5 bases, the J end by 8 bases, with 9 bases between. Looked up from germline, CDR1 is MDHEN and CDR2 is SYDVKM. The CDR3 region has the DNA TGTGCCAGCAGTCCACATGGCGAAGCTTTCTTT. Protein: CASSPHGEAFF. Combining the CDR3 with reference TRBV28 and TRBJ1-1 gives the whole variable domain DVKVTQSSRYLVKRTGEKVFLECVQDMDHENMFWYRQDPGLGLRLIYFSYDVKMKEKGDIPEGYSVSREKKERFSLILESASTNQTSMYLCASSPHGEAFFGQGTRLTVV.

This clone was found once. The CDR3: CASHKQGDGQPQHF. In nucleotides, the CDR3 is TGTGCCAGCCATAAACAGGGCGACGGACAGCCCCAGCATTTT. The V and J genes are TRBV19 and TRBJ1-5, with a tentative D call TRBD1 (6 bases). The CDR3 has 14 amino acids. The germline CDR1 and CDR2 sequences are LNHDA and SQIVND (reference sequence). Trimming cost V 9 bases and J 7 bases, with 19 bases left between them.

This chain uses TRBV18 with TRBJ2-3, with a tentative D call TRBD1 (6 bases). Germline assignment: CDR1 KGHSH and CDR2 LQKENI. The ends were cut back, 1 base at V and 3 bases at J, with 11 bases in the middle. This CDR3 has 15 residues. Here the CDR3 DNA reads TGTGCCAGCTCACCACAGGGGGAGAGGACAGATACGCAGTATTTT. Protein product: CASSPQGERTDTQYF.

This clone was counted many times. This chain connects TRBV19 to TRBJ1-2; D uncertain. Germline CDR1 is LNHDA and CDR2 is SQIVND (reference sequence). V was cut by 5 bases and J by 9 bases, with 7 bases left in between. The CDR3 consists of 10 residues. The CDR3 spells CASSDLSYTF. The CDR3 region has the DNA TGTGCCAGTAGTGACTTGAGCTACACCTTC.

The chain employs TRBV5-1 and TRBJ1-1; the D is unclear. V was trimmed by 7 bases and J by 3 bases, leaving 7 bases between them. In germline, CDR1 is SGHRS, CDR2 YFSETQ. The CDR3 totals 11 residues. The CDR3 nucleotides read TGCGCCAGCCGGAGGGACACTGAAGCTTTCTTT. It translates to CASRRDTEAFF.

The rearrangement links TRBV4-1 to TRBJ2-7, with 8 bases identical to TRBD1. Germline-derived CDR1 and CDR2 are MGHRA and YSYEKL. V dropped 1 base and J dropped 0; count of bases not matched to a gene: 5. CDR3 length: 16 amino acids. The CDR3 loop reads CASSQVQGAPSYEQYF. The CDR3 DNA follows: TGCGCCAGCAGCCAAGTTCAGGGGGCTCCCTCCTACGAGCAGTACTTC.

As to this clone: The sample carries other DNA sequences with the same CDR3. This chain joins TRBV5-1 and TRBJ1-1; TRBD1 agrees at 8 bases. There are 15 residues in the CDR3. The V segment lost 2 bases and the J segment 0 bases; nucleotides outside the gene matches: 3. Per the germline V gene, CDR1 is SGHRS and CDR2 is YFSETQ. CDR3 protein: CASSLRQGMNTEAFF. The CDR3, as DNA: TGCGCCAGCAGCTTACGACAGGGGATGAACACTGAAGCTTTCTTT.